Sequencing of this TCR beta chain was carried out in a study of T-cell reconstitution after alpha-beta-depleted transplantation in children. Study conclusions and caveats: Counts and diversity of T cells one year after transplant came mostly from newly produced T cells. Expanded graft clones, several hundred of them, were reportedly the source of alpha-beta T cells about two months after transplant.

The TCRbeta library was prepared with unique molecular identifiers. TCRdb processed the PCR reads anew with MiXCR; each CDR3 protein has one entry. In the table there are over 100,000 distinct CDR3 sequences, 5% to 6% of which are singletons. Points on this clonotype: Its antigen is unknown. A much larger clone lies a single base off, so this may be a read error.

CDR1 and CDR2 (germline): MGHDK, SYGVNS. Between the trimmed V and J ends, which lost 10 bases and 5 bases, there was a span of 15 bases. The CDR3 covers 12 residues. The rearrangement links TRBV25-1 to TRBJ2-7; D possibly corresponds to TRBD2 (5 bases). This sample comprised PBMCs, mostly from graft donor cells, obtained 60 days after TCRalphabeta/CD19-depleted stem cell transplant. The clonotype comes from a female patient aged 2 to 10 who had a stem cell transplant for Fanconi anemia, so the T cells may come from the graft donor. CDR3 in amino acids: CAIHEHGNEQYF. CDR3 sequence (DNA): TGTGCCATCCACGAACACGGGAACGAGCAGTACTTC.